This entry concerns a single T cell receptor (beta chain). Its antigen is still unknown. Within one base of it there is no much larger clone, and no base qualities were kept. At the DNA level, this CDR3 is encoded by other sequences in the same sample as well. This sample was included in a study of shared clonotypes between healthy human individuals (dated by TCRdb to 2020 to 2021). For the wider study: The cohort comprised a couple of women and a few men aged 18 to 49 years. Each donor's leukapheresis produced roughly between roughly 0.9 and 9 billion PBMCs. For each donor, CD4 naive and CD4 memory were each run on three plates, CD8 naive on two plates, and CD8 memory on one plate. Blood TCR repertoires of a handful of healthy adults were deeply sequenced to estimate repertoire size and the extent of clonotype sharing between individuals. Libraries were prepared and TCR repertoires were sequenced by different laboratories using diverse techniques, in order to increase sequencing depth and limit assay-specific biases.

TCR CDR3 regions were amplified from genomic DNA by multiplex PCR using the deep immunoSEQ assay. Extracted genomic DNA from each cell subset was spread evenly across all wells of several immunoSEQ 96-well plates, with each plate serving as a replicate. For sorted subsets, each replicate PCR was loaded with approximately 200 ng genomic DNA, equivalent to about 30,000 T cell genomes. Purified libraries were quantified with a Qubit 3.0 fluorometer, sized on a Bioanalyzer 2100, and re-quantified with the KAPA Library Quantification kit. A separate single-read 150-cycle Illumina NextSeq 550 flow cell was used to sequence each immunoSEQ 96-well plate. On the authors' methods: The immunoSEQ output contained only junctional sequences without quality scores, so filtering could not match that applied to full-length reads. To assign V/J genes and CDR3, sequences were annotated using PyIR, a Python wrapper for IgBLAST v1.9, with IMGT germline references. Reads were removed for weak V/J assignments (E-value above 1e-6), missing CDR3, stop codons, out-of-frame junctions, or ambiguous translated residues. V3J clonotypes were defined as sequences sharing the same inferred V gene, J gene, and CDR3 amino acid sequence. To compute the percentage overlap between repertoires, the number of shared unique clonotypes was divided by the size of the smaller repertoire. Three approaches were used to assess repertoire richness: RTK rarefaction, the Chao1 estimator, and Recon v2.1 estimates of unobserved clonotypes. OLGA was used to compute generation probabilities for all TCRbeta clonotypes that the gDNA method yielded from a handful of donors. Held by TCRdb, this immuneACCESS table contains in-frame sequences only and omits some clones. Under half of the omission traces to an unresolved V gene where checked; the cause of the rest is unknown. Clone size and the V and J calls come from that table; the DNA yielded D and trimming. The sample includes under 2.5 million clones, with 80% to 95% observed a single time. Around 0.4% of the sample is in the top ten clones.

Paper-wide results and their limitations: Naive subsets generally had larger estimated clonotype richness than memory subsets. Only blood was sampled, and tissue TCR repertoires likely differ from those in blood. Clonotypes shared by all four sorted-subset donors showed higher generation probabilities than non-shared clonotypes. Even with the large sequencing depth, rarefaction of the sorted-subset datasets indicated that sequencing was incomplete. Across a handful of donors, around 5% of naive CD4, approximately 3.6% of naive CD8, 2.3% of memory CD4, and approximately 0.42% of memory CD8 clonotypes were shared. The small number of donors limited the genetic and exposure-history diversity represented. Pairwise subsampling led to the expectation that sequencing depth would affect the degree of clonotype sharing among donors.

The donors were healthy, HIV-negative adults who had no recently reported acute infections or vaccinations. Every donor was a Caucasian adult living in Nashville, Tennessee, USA. CD4+ T cells were enriched through magnetic negative selection, after which naive cells were positively selected on CD45RA and the remaining negative fraction served as the memory subset. After blood collection by leukapheresis, PBMCs were isolated using Ficoll-Histopaque density gradient centrifugation and then cryopreserved in the vapor phase of liquid nitrogen. Purity and quantity of every magnetically sorted T cell population were checked by analytical flow cytometry. Genomic DNA was isolated from each sorted fraction and quantified by UV absorbance on a Nanodrop 2000c. Sequencing was performed on naive CD4+ T cells from PBMCs. The cell subset or site label here, explained by the study, means: CD45RA+ positively selected. This TCR was recovered from a man aged 18 to 29 in good health. Some clones in this sample may be carry-over from other donors' samples.

The nucleotides are TGCGCCAGCAGCTCCGGACCCCAAGAGACCCAGTACTTC. Protein translation: CASSSGPQETQYF. The sequence is built from TRBV5-1 and TRBJ2-5; the D gene is unclear. The germline V gene gives CDR1 as SGHRS and CDR2 as YFSETQ. From the cysteine up to the phenylalanine, the CDR3 has a length of 13 residues. CDR3 DNA only is kept here, 39 bases in frame from base 1. Deletion took 3 bases off V and 1 base off J, with a span of 7 bases between the germline ends.